This record concerns one T cell receptor beta chain sequence. The data are from a study of blood T cell repertoires in COVID-19. As for the study in general: Sites in the United States, Italy and Spain provided acute and convalescent COVID-19 samples. Sources were T cells, B-cell-depleted T cells, or PBMCs; the material itself was cDNA or gDNA.

How the authors handled the data: Amplification of reference gene primers provided the estimated nucleated cell counts. Some clones are missing from TCRdb's copy, which holds only in-frame ones; the method was immunoSEQ multiplex PCR. From that table come the V and J calls and clone size; the DNA was used to work out D and trimming. This sample has 200,000 to 300,000 clones, with around 83% found just once. Per the germline V gene, CDR1 is SGHNT and CDR2 is YYREEE (reference sequence). V trimming: 3 bases; J trimming: 1 base; junction bases outside the gene matches: 4. The CDR3 has 16 amino acids. Material: peripheral blood. The rearrangement uses TRBV5-4 and TRBJ2-2, with 9 positions matching TRBD1. The clonotype originates from a woman at least 80 years old with acute or convalescent COVID-19. CDR3: CASSSGTGKNTGELFF. CDR3 nucleotides: TGTGCCAGCAGCTCCGGGACAGGGAAGAACACCGGGGAGCTGTTTTTT.